The entry that follows covers one T cell receptor beta chain sequence. This specimen belongs to a study of tumor-infiltrating lymphocytes in oesophageal squamous cell carcinoma. The CDR3 totals 14 residues. Trimming removed 5 bases from V and 3 bases from J, with 11 bases in between. Looked up from germline, CDR1 is MNHGY and CDR2 is SAAAGT. TCRdb passed the PCR reads through MiXCR, listing each CDR3 protein once. The repertoire has approximately 13,000 distinct CDR3 sequences, more than 50% of them found once; the top ten carry 30% to 35%. Sequencing was carried out using esophageal tumor tissue. This TCR was recovered from a female donor with esophageal squamous cell carcinoma. J is TRBJ1-5 and V is TRBV6-8; perhaps TRBD1 as D (5 bases). The CDR3 DNA reads as TGTGCCAGCAGTGTGGGGCAGACCAATCAGCCCCAGCATTTT. This codes for CASSVGQTNQPQHF.